A selection of T cell receptor beta chains follows, all from one sample in a study of CD8 T cells in ankylosing spondylitis. TCRdb redid the calling of the 5' RACE reads with MiXCR, one entry per CDR3 protein. The sample carries 150,000 to 200,000 distinct CDR3 sequences, 18% recorded once. Sequencing was done on a sample of blood, either unsorted or a sorted T cell fraction (not recorded which). The receptors shown here come from a male donor under 30 with ankylosing spondylitis or in good health (not recorded which). CDR3s include the opening cysteine and the closing phenylalanine or tryptophan. Clone size is not always given. Where it is, it says once, few, many or a class for expanded clones.

clone_size,j_call,v_call,cdr3_aa
many,TRBJ2-2,TRBV5-6,CASSLRTVTGELFF
many,TRBJ2-5,TRBV7-3,CASSLGGREETQYF
.,TRBJ2-5,TRBV29-1,CSVSGGGETQYF
many,TRBJ2-5,TRBV4-2,CASSLRGRTSGQETQYF
once,TRBJ2-1,TRBV27,CASSFGGEVYNEQFF
many,TRBJ2-5,TRBV28,CASSFPPLWTSGDQETQYF
many,TRBJ2-5,TRBV4-1,CASGRGYQETQYF
many,TRBJ2-1,TRBV7-9,CASSLEGRGRTQFF
many,TRBJ2-7,TRBV27,CASSLSRGTYEQYF
many,TRBJ2-4,TRBV28,CASSFRQGGAKNIQYF
many,TRBJ2-7,TRBV7-2,CASSLSAASTEQYF
many,TRBJ2-3,TRBV7-8,CASSLIGRYGDTQYF
few,TRBJ2-3,TRBV2,CASSGGLAGGKTDTQYF
many,TRBJ2-1,TRBV7-9,CASSLGTGRLNEQFF
many,TRBJ1-5,TRBV19,CASSIGEQPQHF
.,TRBJ2-7,TRBV2,CASSRTEWDSYEQYF
many,TRBJ2-3,TRBV20-1,CSARDPILAGLDTQYF
many,TRBJ2-1,TRBV5-1,CASSLRGPGTDEQFF
.,TRBJ2-1,TRBV20-1,CSAIDPQGRNEQFF
many,TRBJ2-7,TRBV12-3/TRBV12-4,CASTPGRLYEQYF
.,TRBJ2-7,TRBV10-3,CAISDGGSYEQYF
many,TRBJ1-5,TRBV12-3/TRBV12-4,CASSFLRNQPQHF
.,TRBJ2-5,TRBV20-1,CSVPQETQYF
many,TRBJ2-1,TRBV5-1,CASSPGASGYNEQFF
many,TRBJ1-4,TRBV4-1,CASSQDGGRDNEKLFF
many,TRBJ2-3,TRBV27,CASRQRGFGTDTQYF
.,TRBJ2-3,TRBV27,CASSPGLTDTQYF
many,TRBJ1-6,TRBV12-3/TRBV12-4,CASGTGIGSPLHF
many,TRBJ2-3,TRBV20-1,CSALKGGRAGDTQYF
many,TRBJ2-1,TRBV20-1,CSARDPGTSGYNEQFF
.,TRBJ2-3,TRBV20-1,CSARSGADTQYF
many,TRBJ1-1,TRBV3-1,CASSQGPGRMNTEAFF
many,TRBJ2-4,TRBV25-1,CASSRNRGTKNIQYF
many,TRBJ2-1,TRBV9,CASSVVGDVYNEQFF
.,TRBJ1-5,TRBV2,CASREQTYSNQPQHF
many,TRBJ2-3,TRBV5-1,CASSRGASLVPDTQYF
many,TRBJ2-2,TRBV10-3,CAISVSRGQTGELFF
many,TRBJ2-1,TRBV5-1,CASDKRGPPYNEQFF
.,TRBJ2-1,TRBV20-1,CSVGTTGQFF
many,TRBJ2-5,TRBV11-2,CASRLATAYQETQYF
many,TRBJ2-1,TRBV27,CASSSPSGSEQFF
.,TRBJ2-2,TRBV2,CASRTYRGGTGELFF
few,TRBJ2-2,TRBV3-1,CASSQVAGRPGELFF
many,TRBJ2-3,TRBV20-1,CSAAGLYTDTQYF
many,TRBJ1-5,TRBV20-1,CSATSQGNQPQHF
.,TRBJ2-2,TRBV4-3,CASSQEGANTGELFF
many,TRBJ2-4,TRBV6-6,CASSPGLAGAGGDIQYF
many,TRBJ2-5,TRBV24-1,CATSDFVSGKGTQYF
.,TRBJ1-1,TRBV7-3,CASSLSHNTEAFF
many,TRBJ2-5,TRBV28,CASSFAETQYF